This TCR beta chain was documented in a study of shared clonotypes between healthy human individuals. It was across several immunoSEQ plates that each subset's genomic DNA was evenly split. Only in-frame clones appear in the TCRdb table, and some are missing; sequencing was by immunoSEQ multiplex PCR. The table shows some 2.1 million clones, with 85% to 95% occurring only once. In germline, CDR1 is SEHNR, CDR2 FQNEAQ (reference sequence). The CDR3 runs 15 residues. V was pared by 6 bases and J by 4 bases, with 16 bases between. Sequences were obtained from naive CD4+ T cells sorted from blood. Subset described: CD45RA+ positively selected. The chain carries TRBV7-9 and TRBJ2-1; tentatively, D is TRBD2 (6 bases). This receptor was identified in a man between 18 and 35 years old in good health. As DNA, the CDR3 is TGTGCCAGCAGGCGGGGCGGGATACCTTACAATGAGCAGTTCTTC. It specifies CASRRGGIPYNEQFF. Variable domain in full (rest from reference TRBV7-9 and TRBJ2-1): DTGVSQNPRHKITKRGQNVTFRCDPISEHNRLYWYRQTLGQGPEFLTYFQNEAQLEKSRLLSDRFSAERPKGSFSTLEIQRTEQGDSAMYLCASRRGGIPYNEQFFGPGTRLTVL.